A single T cell receptor beta chain is shown here with its context. The sample belongs to a study of blood T cell repertoires in COVID-19. Turning to the study itself: Some COVID-19 samples were acute and others convalescent; all came from the United States, Italy and Spain. T cells, B-cell-depleted T cells, or PBMCs supplied cDNA or gDNA.

This CDR3 contains 13 residues. The germline V and J ends were trimmed by 4 bases and 4 bases, with 11 bases remaining between them. Germline CDR1 is MDHEN and CDR2 is SYDVKM. As originally analysed: Estimation of nucleated cell counts relied on the amplification of reference gene primers. TCRdb's copy holds only in-frame clones and misses some; the assay was immunoSEQ multiplex PCR. V, J and clone size derive from that table, while D and trimming were established from the DNA sequence. The data show more than 200,000 clones, with more than 70% seen just once and roughly 8.8% held by the top ten. The chain combines TRBV28 with TRBJ2-7, with D perhaps TRBD1 (6 bases). The TCR was taken from a woman aged 45-65 years with acute or convalescent COVID-19. The material sequenced was peripheral blood. The CDR3 sequence is CASSSTGLYEQYF. CDR3 nucleotides: TGTGCCAGCAGTTCAACAGGGTTGTACGAGCAGTACTTC.